This is a list of T cell receptor beta chains from one sample in a study of CD8 T cells in ankylosing spondylitis. One entry per CDR3 protein, called by TCRdb with MiXCR from the 5' RACE reads. Among 700,000 to 1,000,000 distinct CDR3 sequences listed, 12% were seen once. Sequenced sample: blood, either unsorted or a sorted T cell fraction (not recorded which). Every receptor here comes from a male donor with ankylosing spondylitis. The CDR3 runs from the conserved cysteine through the conserved F or W. The D gene is left open where the match is weak. Clone sizes are given selectively: once, few, many, or a class where the clone is expanded.

TRBD2 | - | TRBJ2-7 | TRBV28 | CASRLAGGFSYEQYF
TRBD1 | - | TRBJ2-5 | TRBV5-1 | CASRGTDLQETQYF
TRBD1 | - | TRBJ2-3 | TRBV7-8 | CASSSDRVKADTQYF
TRBD1 | - | TRBJ1-1 | TRBV28 | CASTSPTGMNTEAFF
- | many | TRBJ1-2 | TRBV29-1 | CSASTLEHYLWF
- | few | TRBJ1-2 | TRBV5-1 | CASNRDNDYGYTF
- | - | TRBJ1-2 | TRBV7-2 | CASSSPASNYGYTF
- | - | TRBJ2-1 | TRBV2 | CASSAVSGQQFF
- | few | TRBJ1-5 | TRBV6-1 | CASSELGSQPQHF
TRBD2 | few | TRBJ2-3 | TRBV28 | CASRYGSGYVAQYF
- | many | TRBJ2-7 | TRBV12-3/TRBV12-4 | CASSLTVSSYEQYF
- | - | TRBJ2-5 | TRBV7-6 | CASSFSLGRTQETQYF
- | - | TRBJ1-4 | TRBV15 | CATSKQGREKLFF
- | few | TRBJ1-5 | TRBV20-1 | CSARVDSDQPQHF
- | few | TRBJ2-3 | TRBV20-1 | CSAPVSSTDTQYF
- | - | TRBJ2-1 | TRBV11-1 | CASSQGRFSYNEQFF
- | - | TRBJ1-2 | TRBV5-6 | CASSPVAGGGGYTF
- | - | TRBJ1-5 | TRBV6-2/TRBV6-3 | CASSYNRGGQPQHF
- | few | TRBJ1-6 | TRBV7-6 | CASSTSRWNTNSPLHF
TRBD2 | - | TRBJ2-5 | TRBV4-1 | CASSQGTSSAGRETQYF
- | - | TRBJ2-1 | TRBV25-1 | CASSESGAGWMSYNEQFF
- | few | TRBJ2-3 | TRBV9 | CASSVGPDATTDTQYF
- | many | TRBJ2-1 | TRBV28 | CASSFRGREGVDEQFF
- | - | TRBJ2-7 | TRBV30 | CAWSAGDLYEQYF
TRBD2 | few | TRBJ2-3 | TRBV5-1 | CASSLASGIPDTQYF
- | few | TRBJ1-1 | TRBV7-2 | CASSLRYTSNTEAFF
- | many | TRBJ2-2 | TRBV6-2/TRBV6-3 | CASSRRRVNTGELFF
- | many | TRBJ2-5 | TRBV7-2 | CASSLVAQETQYF
- | many | TRBJ1-1 | TRBV7-2 | CASSFAENTEAFF
TRBD2 | - | TRBJ2-3 | TRBV20-1 | CSADSLAGASDTQYF